The 15 T cell receptor beta chains listed next were all sequenced from one sample in a study of T cell responses to AZD1222 COVID-19 vaccine. Clones were read by immunoSEQ multiplex PCR, and TCRdb kept only the in-frame ones, dropping some. The repertoire holds approximately 140,000 clones, with 70% to 90% as singletons. Here the sequenced sample was peripheral blood, taken on day 0 of AZD1222 vaccination. These receptors were collected from an adult in good health.

The CDR3 sequence is CASSSSTGRYYEQYF. CDR3 bases: TGTGCCAGCAGCAGCTCGACAGGGAGATACTACGAGCAGTACTTC. The chain carries TRBV7-2 and TRBJ2-7; 7 nucleotides match TRBD1. V gave up 5 bases and J gave up 3 bases; unmatched junction bases: 10. The length of the CDR3 is 15 residues. CDR1 and CDR2 from the germline V gene are SGHTA and FQGNSA.

J is TRBJ2-1 and V is TRBV11-1; TRBD1 might be the D (8 bases). Trimming removed 5 bases at V and 9 bases at J, with 20 bases between. The CDR3 is 15 residues long. CDR1 and CDR2 from the germline V gene are SGHAT and FQDESV (reference sequence). The CDR3 loop is CASSPQGGRRGEQFF. In DNA, the CDR3 is TGTGCCAGCAGCCCACAGGGGGGGAGAAGGGGTGAGCAGTTCTTC.

This clone came up a few times. The genes are TRBV7-9 and TRBJ1-1, with 10 nucleotides matching TRBD1. Germline V gene data show CDR1 as SEHNR and CDR2 as FQNEAQ (reference sequence). The CDR3 has 17 amino acids. V trimming: 2 bases; J trimming: 0 bases; junction bases outside the gene matches: 6. The CDR3: CASSLRDRGWMNTEAFF. The CDR3 DNA is TGTGCCAGCAGCTTAAGGGACAGGGGTTGGATGAACACTGAAGCTTTCTTT. The complete variable domain, with remaining parts taken from reference TRBV7-9 and TRBJ1-1, reads DTGVSQNPRHKITKRGQNVTFRCDPISEHNRLYWYRQTLGQGPEFLTYFQNEAQLEKSRLLSDRFSAERPKGSFSTLEIQRTEQGDSAMYLCASSLRDRGWMNTEAFFGQGTRLTVV.

The chain combines TRBV28 with TRBJ1-1; 8 bases map to TRBD1. J lost 10 bases, V lost 7 bases, and 11 bases had no gene match. The CDR3 has 13 residues. CDR1 and CDR2 (germline): MDHEN, SYDVKM. DNA for the CDR3: TGTGCCAGCACCGAAAGCGGGACAGGTCGAGCTTTCTTT. This codes for CASTESGTGRAFF.

The J gene is TRBJ2-7, the V gene TRBV28; no clear D gene. CDR3 length equals 14 residues. Germline loops: CDR1 MDHEN, CDR2 SYDVKM. V was shortened by 3 bases and J by 1 base, with 10 bases between the two germline ends. The CDR3 nucleotides read TGTGCCAGCAGTTTTAACACCGCTTCCTACGAGCAGTACTTC. This translates into CASSFNTASYEQYF.

This rearrangement joins TRBV6-2 or TRBV6-3 to TRBJ1-5; D remains ambiguous. The CDR3 is 16 amino acids. The V end was cut by 1 base, the J end by 1 base, with 11 bases between. From germline, CDR1 is MNHEY and CDR2 SVGEGT. The CDR3 bases are TGTGCCAGCAGTTACTTTCAAAGGGCGAGCAATCAGCCCCAGCATTTT. This codes for CASSYFQRASNQPQHF.

The J gene is TRBJ2-3, the V gene TRBV29-1; the D gene is possibly TRBD1 (5 bases). Trimming left V 1 base short and J 0 bases short, with 11 bases between. Germline CDR1 SQVTM, CDR2 ANQGSEA. This CDR3 has 15 residues. CDR3 amino acids: CSVEGGGSSTDTQYF. The CDR3 DNA follows: TGCAGCGTTGAAGGGGGCGGATCTAGCACAGATACGCAGTATTTT.

V is TRBV27 and J is TRBJ1-2, with D possibly matching TRBD1 (5 bases). V was shortened by 0 bases and J by 4 bases, with 6 bases between the two germline ends. The length of the CDR3 is 13 residues. Germline V gene data show CDR1 as MNHEY and CDR2 as SMNVEV (reference sequence). CDR3 protein: CASSLSGAYGYTF. The CDR3 nucleotides are TGTGCCAGCAGTTTATCAGGGGCCTATGGCTACACCTTC.

J is TRBJ2-7 and V is TRBV6-2 or TRBV6-3, with D unresolved. Germline V gene lookup returns CDR1 MNHEY and CDR2 SVGEGT. This CDR3 is 16 amino acids long. Trimming shortened V by 0 bases and J by 2 bases, and 14 bases separated the two germline ends. The CDR3 spells CASSYSEQHDPYEQYF. CDR3 in DNA: TGTGCCAGCAGTTACTCCGAGCAACATGACCCCTACGAGCAGTACTTC.

The gene calls are TRBV21-1 and TRBJ1-1. TRBV21-1 constitutes a pseudogene. The CDR3 contains 16 residues. The CDR3 protein is CASSKEYQGMNTEAFF. DNA of the CDR3: TGTGCCAGCAGCAAAGAGTACCAAGGCATGAACACTGAAGCTTTCTTT.

The chain combines TRBV2 with TRBJ2-7; TRBD1 agrees at 7 bases. V lost 8 bases, J lost 0 bases, and 7 bases stayed unmatched. Germline-derived CDR1 and CDR2 are SNHLY and FYNNEI. The CDR3 is 14 residues long. CDR3 sequence reads: CASRRTGNSYEQYF. The CDR3 DNA follows: TGTGCCAGCCGGAGGACAGGAAACTCCTACGAGCAGTACTTC.

V gene TRBV11-2 combines with J gene TRBJ2-2, with 13 positions matching TRBD2. V dropped 2 bases and J dropped 7; count of bases not matched to a gene: 7. The CDR3 covers 17 residues. The V gene's germline CDR1 is SGHAT and CDR2 FQNNGV. The CDR3 sequence: CASSLPGTSGENGELFF. For the CDR3, the DNA is TGTGCCAGCAGCTTACCGGGGACTAGCGGGGAAAACGGGGAGCTGTTTTTT.

This chain links TRBV4-2 with TRBJ2-2; 9 bases map to TRBD1. The CDR3 loop spans 18 amino acids. Germline CDR1 is LGHNA and CDR2 is YNFKEQ. With 4 bases clipped from V and 5 bases from J, the junction kept 14 bases outside the gene matches. Written as DNA, the CDR3 is TGTGCCAGCAGCCGTGCTCAAGGGGGACAGGGAAATACCGGGGAGCTGTTTTTT. It encodes CASSRAQGGQGNTGELFF.

The CDR3 spells CASSIAGGINYEQYF. The CDR3 coding sequence is TGTGCCAGTAGTATAGCGGGAGGGATTAATTACGAGCAGTACTTC. The genes are TRBV19 and TRBJ2-7, with 8 bases that match TRBD2. CDR1 and CDR2 from the germline V gene are LNHDA and SQIVND (reference sequence). V lost 1 base to trimming and J lost 4 bases; unmatched junction nucleotides: 6. This CDR3 region has 15 residues.

The genes are TRBV30 and TRBJ2-4; D is unclear. Between the trimmed V and J ends, which lost 3 bases and 0 bases, there was a span of 6 bases. Germline assignment: CDR1 GTSNPN and CDR2 SVGIG (reference sequence). The CDR3 spans 13 residues. CDR3 protein: CAWRELAKNIQYF. DNA for the CDR3: TGTGCCTGGAGGGAGCTAGCCAAAAACATTCAGTACTTC. Filled out from reference TRBV30 and TRBJ2-4, the complete variable domain reads SQTIHQWPATLVQPVGSPLSLECTVEGTSNPNLYWYRQAAGRGLQLLFYSVGIGQISSEVPQNLSASRPQDRQFILSSKKLLLSDSGFYLCAWRELAKNIQYFGAGTRLSVL.